This entry lists 30 T cell receptor beta chains sequenced from one sample in a study of chemoradiotherapy in HPV16-positive cancers. The repertoire was sequenced with immunoSEQ multiplex PCR; TCRdb's copy has only in-frame clones and lacks some. In the table there are approximately 6,100 clones, around 88% of which are singletons. The sample consisted of blood, taken from a patient who underwent chemoradiotherapy. These receptors were obtained from a human donor with HPV-associated anogenital cancer.

This clone showed up just a few times. The chain is built from TRBV15 and TRBJ2-2; a weak D match, TRBD1 (6 bases). Germline CDR1 LNHNV, CDR2 YYDKDF (reference sequence). There are 15 residues in the CDR3. V lost 3 bases and J 1 base, leaving 9 bases between the germline ends. CDR3 residues: CATSRSRGNTGELFF. CDR3 in DNA: TGTGCCACCAGCAGGTCCAGGGGGAACACCGGGGAGCTGTTTTTT.

The V gene is TRBV7-9, the J gene TRBJ2-5; D may be TRBD2 (5 bases). V lost 5 bases and J lost 3, with 19 bases in between. CDR1 is SEHNR and CDR2 is FQNEAQ in the germline V gene (reference sequence). CDR3 length: 16 residues. DNA for the CDR3: TGTGCCAGCAGCCTCACTAGTGCAGTACATAAAGAGACCCAGTACTTC. The encoded protein is CASSLTSAVHKETQYF.

The chain carries TRBV18 and TRBJ1-5; 8 bases line up with TRBD1. Germline V gene data show CDR1 as KGHSH and CDR2 as LQKENI. Losses at the gene ends were 6 bases for V and 6 bases for J; bases not matched to a gene: 7. The CDR3 extends over 14 amino acids. DNA for the CDR3: TGTGCCAGCTCGCCAACAGGGGGAAGTCAGCCCCAGCATTTT. Its protein product is CASSPTGGSQPQHF.

The sample holds a few counts of this clone. The chain uses TRBV29-1 and TRBJ1-2, with 7 bases lining up with TRBD1. V was clipped by 7 bases and J by 2 bases; unmatched bases: 10. The CDR3 totals 14 residues. Germline V lookup: CDR1 SQVTM, CDR2 ANQGSEA. CDR3 nucleotides: TGCAGCGACAGGCCGTGGGGACAGAACTATGGCTACACCTTC. Encoded protein: CSDRPWGQNYGYTF.

This clone appeared a few times. J is TRBJ1-2 and V is TRBV7-2, with D possibly being TRBD1 (6 bases). The CDR3 has 13 amino acids. CDR1 SGHTA and CDR2 FQGNSA come from the germline V gene. Trimming took off 5 bases at V and 2 bases at J, with 9 bases between the two ends. The CDR3 nucleotides are TGTGCCAGCAGCAGGGACACCAACTATGGCTACACCTTC. The encoded protein is CASSRDTNYGYTF.

V gene TRBV30 combines with J gene TRBJ2-5; no clear D gene. The V end was cut by 5 bases, the J end by 1 base, with 5 bases between. Germline loops: CDR1 GTSNPN, CDR2 SVGIG (reference sequence). The CDR3 is 11 residues long. The CDR3 coding sequence is TGTGCCTGGGGGTCCCAAGAGACCCAGTACTTC. This encodes CAWGSQETQYF.

A single count supports this clone. This chain uses TRBV2 with TRBJ2-7; 10 bases are shared with TRBD1. This CDR3 contains 14 residues. Germline V CDR1 and CDR2: SNHLY, FYNNEI. With 4 bases clipped from V and 7 bases from J, the junction kept 7 bases outside the gene matches. CDR3 sequence: CASSVDRGPREQYF. DNA of the CDR3: TGTGCCAGCAGTGTAGACAGGGGGCCTCGGGAGCAGTACTTC.

The gene calls are TRBV9 and TRBJ2-7, with TRBD2 matching 8 bases. Per germline, CDR1 SGDLS and CDR2 YYNGEE. The junction had 7 bases not matched to a gene; V was cut back by 0 bases and J by 2 bases. The CDR3 runs to 16 residues. CDR3 residues: CASSVGGRGVPYEQYF. The CDR3 nucleotides read TGTGCCAGCAGCGTAGGTGGGCGGGGGGTACCCTACGAGCAGTACTTC. Full variable domain (missing parts from reference TRBV9 and TRBJ2-7): DSGVTQTPKHLITATGQRVTLRCSPRSGDLSVYWYQQSLDQGLQFLIQYYNGEERAKGNILERFSAQQFPDLHSELNLSSLELGDSALYFCASSVGGRGVPYEQYFGPGTRLTVT.

The J gene is TRBJ2-1, the V gene TRBV11-2; 10 positions match TRBD1. V shed 2 bases and J 6 bases; nucleotides not matched to a gene: 7. Germline CDR1 reads SGHAT; CDR2 reads FQNNGV. This CDR3 spans 16 amino acids. The CDR3 here is CASSLSRDRGGNEQFF. The CDR3, as DNA: TGTGCCAGCAGCTTAAGCCGGGACAGGGGTGGCAATGAGCAGTTCTTC. Together with reference TRBV11-2 and TRBJ2-1, the CDR3 gives the full variable domain: EAGVAQSPRYKIIEKRQSVAFWCNPISGHATLYWYQQILGQGPKLLIQFQNNGVVDDSQLPKDRFSAERLKGVDSTLKIQPAKLEDSAVYLCASSLSRDRGGNEQFFGPGTRLTVL.

V is TRBV15 and J is TRBJ2-7; the match to TRBD1 covers 7 bases. The CDR3 sequence is 15 residues long. The germline V gene encodes CDR1 LNHNV and CDR2 YYDKDF (reference sequence). The ends lost 5 bases at V and 0 bases at J; junction bases unmatched: 7. CDR3 sequence reads: CATSDGTAYSYEQYF. CDR3 coding DNA: TGTGCCACCAGCGATGGGACAGCATACTCCTACGAGCAGTACTTC.

This chain uses TRBV5-4 with TRBJ2-2; D remains unclear. The CDR3 loop spans 15 amino acids. The V end lost 3 bases, the J end lost 0 bases, and 9 bases lay between the germline ends. Germline V gene sequence: CDR1 SGHNT, CDR2 YYREEE (reference sequence). CDR3 DNA: TGTGCCAGCAGCTCAGGTGGCGCGAACACCGGGGAGCTGTTTTTT. It yields the protein CASSSGGANTGELFF.

The chain joins TRBV7-2 to TRBJ1-1, with unresolved D. The CDR3 runs 12 residues. The germline gives CDR1 SGHTA, CDR2 FQGNSA. Trimming left V 3 bases short and J 1 base short, with 3 bases between. CDR3 coding DNA: TGTGCCAGCAGCTTCGCGAACACTGAAGCTTTCTTT. It yields the protein CASSFANTEAFF.

CDR3 loop: CASRRQGNTEAFF. CDR3 coding DNA: TGTGCCAGCAGACGACAGGGGAACACTGAAGCTTTCTTT. The rearrangement uses TRBV6-1 and TRBJ1-1; 7 nucleotides line up with TRBD1. Trimming at V came to 6 bases and at J to 1 base, leaving 2 bases not matched to a gene. This CDR3 has 13 residues. Germline V gives CDR1 MNHNS, CDR2 SASEGT.

The V and J genes are TRBV28 and TRBJ2-7, with D uncertain. V lost 4 bases and J 4 bases, leaving 26 bases between the germline ends. Germline lookup yields CDR1 MDHEN and CDR2 SYDVKM. This CDR3 is built from 18 residues. The CDR3, as DNA: TGTGCCAGCAGTTCACCCATTTTAGGGTCGTTCCTAGTTTACGAGCAGTACTTC. Residues: CASSSPILGSFLVYEQYF.

The chain uses TRBV6-1 and TRBJ1-2; D call uncertain. Trimming removed 2 bases from V and 13 bases from J, with 14 bases in between. Per the germline V gene, CDR1 is MNHNS and CDR2 is SASEGT. There are 12 residues in the CDR3. Here the CDR3 DNA reads TGTGCCAGCAGTGAATCGGTCCAGGTAATCACCTTC. Translating gives CASSESVQVITF.

V is TRBV15 and J is TRBJ1-5; 12 positions match TRBD1. The CDR3 sequence is 17 residues long. V trimming: 3 bases; J trimming: 7 bases; junction bases outside the gene matches: 10. The germline CDR1 and CDR2 sequences are LNHNV and YYDKDF (reference sequence). CDR3 sequence (DNA): TGTGCCACCAGCAGCCCCTCCGGGACAGGGGGCAGACAGCCCCAGCATTTT. Translation: CATSSPSGTGGRQPQHF.

This clone was detected once. This sequence joins TRBV4-3 and TRBJ2-7; a weak D match, TRBD2 (6 bases). V was cut by 0 bases and J by 0 bases, with 9 bases left in between. The germline CDR1 and CDR2 sequences are LGHNA and YSLEER. CDR3 length: 15 residues. CDR3 DNA sequence: TGCGCCAGCAGCCAAGATCGGGGGAGCTCCTACGAGCAGTACTTC. This gives the protein CASSQDRGSSYEQYF.

This clone was found a few times. This chain uses TRBV11-1 with TRBJ2-5; no definite D call. Germline loops: CDR1 SGHAT, CDR2 FQDESV (reference sequence). The CDR3 is 15 amino acids. Trimming took 2 bases from V and 1 from J, leaving 11 bases between them. CDR3 nucleotides: TGTGCCAGCAGCTTACCCTTCTCCGGCCAAGAGACCCAGTACTTC. It is translated as CASSLPFSGQETQYF.

The chain joins TRBV28 to TRBJ2-7, with 8 bases matching TRBD1. CDR1 is MDHEN, CDR2 SYDVKM, per germline. V shed 6 bases, J shed 12 bases, and the junction held 19 bases outside the gene matches. The CDR3 consists of 15 residues. CDR3 sequence (DNA): TGTGCCAGCAGCCCGGGGGCAGGGGGCGCCCCGGGGGTGTACTTC. Protein sequence: CASSPGAGGAPGVYF.

The J gene is TRBJ2-7, the V gene TRBV11-2, with D possibly being TRBD2 (6 bases). V lost 0 bases and J 0 bases, leaving 9 bases between the germline ends. The length of the CDR3 is 15 residues. Per germline, CDR1 SGHAT and CDR2 FQNNGV. For the CDR3, the DNA is TGTGCCAGCAGCTTAGAGCCAGCGGGCTCCTACGAGCAGTACTTC. Its protein product is CASSLEPAGSYEQYF.

The chain joins TRBV18 to TRBJ2-7; 10 positions match TRBD1. The J segment lost 4 bases and the V segment lost 6 bases, leaving 3 bases of the junction unmatched. Germline lookup yields CDR1 KGHSH and CDR2 LQKENI. The CDR3 length is 13 residues. The CDR3: CASSRQGAYEQYF. The CDR3 bases are TGTGCCAGCTCGCGACAGGGGGCGTACGAGCAGTACTTC.

The rearrangement uses TRBV19 and TRBJ2-6; D gene unclear. This CDR3 is built from 15 residues. CDR1 and CDR2 from the germline V gene are LNHDA and SQIVND (reference sequence). V was cut by 1 base and J by 4 bases, with 8 bases left in between. CDR3 in DNA: TGTGCCAGTAGTATAGGGGTCTACGGGGCCAACGTCCTGACTTTC. This encodes CASSIGVYGANVLTF.

V and J are TRBV5-4 and TRBJ2-7; D is tentatively TRBD1 or TRBD2 (5 bases each). Trimming stripped 4 bases from V and 4 bases from J, with 18 bases between. There are 15 residues in the CDR3. From germline, CDR1 is SGHNT and CDR2 YYREEE (reference sequence). The CDR3 spells CASSPGTDLIYEQYF. CDR3 nucleotide sequence: TGTGCCAGCAGCCCAGGGACGGATCTAATTTACGAGCAGTACTTC.

This clone is termed medium-sized. The rearrangement uses TRBV6-5 and TRBJ1-5; TRBD1 matches 7 bases. This CDR3 comprises 13 residues. Trimming took 8 bases from V and 7 from J; bases not matched to a gene: 8. Germline CDR1 MNHEY, CDR2 SVGAGI. The CDR3 nucleotides are TGTGCCAGCGGGACAGCGGGGCACCAGCCCCAGCATTTT. This codes for CASGTAGHQPQHF.

This chain uses TRBV19 with TRBJ1-1; tentatively, D is TRBD1 (6 bases). The germline V gene has CDR1 LNHDA and CDR2 SQIVND (reference sequence). This CDR3 region has 13 residues. Trimming removed 2 bases from V and 7 bases from J, with 11 bases in between. CDR3 region: CASSIRPGDEAFF. CDR3 DNA sequence: TGTGCCAGTAGTATACGCCCAGGGGATGAAGCTTTCTTT.

The J gene is TRBJ2-2, the V gene TRBV27; D not certain. The V and J ends lost 7 bases and 5 bases respectively, with 14 bases between them. Per germline, CDR1 MNHEY and CDR2 SMNVEV (reference sequence). The CDR3 is 14 amino acids. In DNA form, the CDR3 reads TGTGCCAGCACCGCGGAGCTTGGTACCGGGGAGCTGTTTTTT. This codes for CASTAELGTGELFF.

The chain has TRBV5-5 and TRBJ2-5; D gene unclear. CDR1 is SGHKS and CDR2 is YYEKEE in the germline V gene (reference sequence). Deletions cut 5 bases from V and 2 bases from J, with 7 bases between. This CDR3 region has 12 residues. This CDR3 is CASSSEQETQYF. Here the CDR3 DNA reads TGTGCCAGCAGTTCGGAACAAGAGACCCAGTACTTC.

For this clone: One end of the junction fails to match germline, which may point to a read error. The CDR3 region has the DNA TGCGCCAGCAGTGAGTCGCCCAGGGGACTAGAGGTCTTC. Protein sequence: CASSESPRGLEVF. This chain joins TRBV10-1 and TRBJ2-1; 8 bases are shared with TRBD2. The CDR3 runs to 13 residues. The germline gives CDR1 WNHNN, CDR2 SYGVQD (reference sequence).

This chain links TRBV19 with TRBJ2-7; TRBD2 aligns across 10 bases. The germline gives CDR1 LNHDA, CDR2 SQIVND (reference sequence). Trimming removed 7 bases from V and 4 bases from J; junction bases left unmatched: 7. The CDR3 totals 14 residues. CDR3 in amino acids: CASTPSGSFYEQYF. The CDR3 DNA follows: TGTGCCAGTACTCCTAGCGGGAGTTTTTACGAGCAGTACTTC.

V gene TRBV20-1 combines with J gene TRBJ2-3; the D is unclear. Deletions cut 2 bases from V and 6 bases from J, with 6 bases between. CDR3 length: 11 amino acids. The germline CDR1 and CDR2 sequences are DFQATT and SNEGSKA (reference sequence). The CDR3 protein is CSARYSDTQYF. In DNA, the CDR3 is TGCAGTGCTAGATACTCGGATACGCAGTATTTT.